Below are 28 T cell receptor beta chains sequenced from a single sample in a study of vaccination and CD4 T cells after COVID-19. Sequenced with the Oncomine TCR Beta short-read assay was DNA taken from cultured CD4+ T cells. Cultured CD4+ T cells were the source of extracted genomic DNA. TCRdb reprocessed the PCR reads via MiXCR and lists one record per CDR3 protein. The sample carries more than 7,500 distinct CDR3 sequences, 44% recorded once. The treatment: roughly ten-day PBMC culture with coronavirus spike peptide pools or control peptides (ViraFEST assay). The unexposed donor's CD4+ T cells were collected before the COVID-19 pandemic (2011-2018). For these TCRs, the target antigens are not known. The specimen was CD4+ T cells from blood, cultured in vitro. The receptor source for this set is a human donor in good health.

The J gene is TRBJ2-5, the V gene TRBV6-1; TRBD1 agrees at 8 bases. Per the germline V gene, CDR1 is MNHNS and CDR2 is SASEGT. This CDR3 comprises 13 residues. After removal of 3 bases from V and 10 bases from J, the junction contained 7 bases not matched to a gene. This CDR3 is CASSDRGLKIQYF. DNA for the CDR3: TGTGCCAGCAGTGACAGGGGGCTAAAGATCCAGTACTTC.

This sequence joins TRBV9 and TRBJ2-2; possibly TRBD2 for D (6 bases). The CDR3 has 15 amino acids. V lost 4 bases to trimming and J lost 2 bases, with 12 bases between them. Germline CDR1 is SGDLS and CDR2 is YYNGEE. This chain's CDR3 is CASSRSGANTGELFF. The CDR3 DNA follows: TGTGCCAGCAGCCGGTCGGGAGCCAACACCGGGGAGCTGTTTTTT.

V and J are TRBV7-9 and TRBJ1-2, with D maybe TRBD1 (6 bases). The CDR3 has 13 residues. V lost 5 bases, J lost 6 bases, and 13 bases lay in between. Germline-derived CDR1 and CDR2 are SEHNR and FQNEAQ (reference sequence). The CDR3 nucleotides are TGTGCCAGCAGCACTTGGGGGGCGGATGGCTACACCTTC. The encoded protein is CASSTWGADGYTF.

This clonotype was seen only a few times. CDR3: CASSYDSGTLPDGYF. The CDR3 nucleotides read TGTGCCAGCAGTTACGACTCCGGGACACTACCCGATGGGTACTTC. The chain carries TRBV6-5 and TRBJ2-5, with a tentative D call TRBD1 (6 bases). Germline lookup yields CDR1 MNHEY and CDR2 SVGAGI. V was pared by 2 bases and J by 13 bases, with 23 bases between. The CDR3 has 15 amino acids.

The genes are TRBV10-3 and TRBJ2-7, with D possibly being TRBD1 or TRBD2 (6 bases each). Trimming shortened V by 7 bases and J by 0 bases, and 10 bases separated the two germline ends. Germline V gene lookup returns CDR1 ENHRY and CDR2 SYGVKD. CDR3 length: 13 residues. The CDR3 DNA reads TGTGCCATCATGGGGGGCATCTCCTACGAGCAGTACTTC. Its protein product is CAIMGGISYEQYF.

This clonotype has just a few counts. The chain employs TRBV6-1 and TRBJ2-3; no reliable D call. CDR1 MNHNS and CDR2 SASEGT come from the germline V gene. V was clipped by 8 bases and J by 7 bases, with 16 bases between them. The CDR3 consists of 13 residues. CDR3 coding DNA: TGTGCCAGCGAGCGAAATGATGGGAATACGCAGTATTTT. Amino acids: CASERNDGNTQYF.

This clonotype showed up just a few times. The chain carries TRBV10-3 and TRBJ2-7, with D possibly matching TRBD2 (6 bases). V lost 5 bases and J 0 bases, leaving 14 bases between the germline ends. Germline lookup yields CDR1 ENHRY and CDR2 SYGVKD. The CDR3 loop spans 15 amino acids. The chain's CDR3 is CAISSASETSYEQYF. CDR3 nucleotide sequence: TGTGCCATCAGTTCCGCTAGCGAGACCTCCTACGAGCAGTACTTC.

The rearrangement joins TRBV7-8 to TRBJ2-3; 8 bases line up with TRBD2. The V and J ends lost 5 bases and 2 bases, in that order; junction bases with no gene match: 9. Germline loops: CDR1 SGHVS, CDR2 FQNEAQ. The CDR3 is 16 residues long. Here the CDR3 DNA reads TGTGCCAGCAGCCCTCCCTTGCGGGAGGCCACAGATACGCAGTATTTT. Amino acids: CASSPPLREATDTQYF.

CDR3 nucleotides: TGTGCCACCAGTGATTTAGCGTCAGAGCAGTTCTTC. Amino acids: CATSDLASEQFF. The genes are TRBV24-1 and TRBJ2-1; D not certain. The germline gives CDR1 KGHDR, CDR2 SFDVKD. The CDR3 consists of 12 residues. The V gene lost 1 base and the J gene lost 10 bases, with 7 bases spanning the gap.

The CDR3 DNA sequence: TGTGCCAGTAGTTTAAAAGACAGGGTAGTAGGCTACACCTTC. It is translated as CASSLKDRVVGYTF. The rearrangement joins TRBV19 to TRBJ1-2; 7 nucleotides line up with TRBD1. Germline V gene data show CDR1 as LNHDA and CDR2 as SQIVND (reference sequence). The CDR3 consists of 14 residues. V lost 5 bases to trimming and J lost 8 bases; unmatched junction nucleotides: 11.

The chain combines TRBV28 with TRBJ1-2; a weak D match, TRBD1 (5 bases). The CDR3 sequence is 15 residues long. V dropped 2 bases and J dropped 4 bases, with 14 bases sitting between them. Germline values: CDR1 MDHEN, CDR2 SYDVKM. The CDR3 nucleotides read TGTGCCAGCAGTTTAATTACAATAGGGGCCTATGGCTACACCTTC. Protein sequence: CASSLITIGAYGYTF.

The chain recombines TRBV18 with TRBJ1-1, with no clear D. In germline, CDR1 is KGHSH, CDR2 LQKENI. Trimming stripped 2 bases from V and 5 bases from J, with 9 bases between. The CDR3 extends over 13 amino acids. The CDR3 reads CASSPVIRTEAFF. DNA of the CDR3: TGTGCCAGCTCACCAGTGATACGTACTGAAGCTTTCTTT.

There are a few counts of this clonotype. The chain couples TRBV19 to TRBJ1-3; no reliable D call. V shed 7 bases and J shed 4 bases, with 11 bases lying between them. The CDR3 contains 13 residues. Looked up from germline, CDR1 is LNHDA and CDR2 is SQIVND (reference sequence). The CDR3 here is CASNYRRGNTIYF. The CDR3 nucleotides read TGTGCCAGTAACTATCGGCGAGGAAACACCATATATTTT.

The J gene is TRBJ2-7, the V gene TRBV5-2; the table assigns TRBD2, which was not confirmed against the DNA. TRBV5-2 is labeled a pseudogene. The CDR3 is made up of 16 amino acids. CDR3 sequence: CASSLTSGRVSYEQYF. DNA of the CDR3: TGTGCCAGCAGCTTGACTAGCGGGAGAGTCTCCTACGAGCAGTACTTC.

The chain joins TRBV15 to TRBJ2-2; D possibly corresponds to TRBD2 (5 bases). Trimming pared 0 bases from V and 4 bases from J, leaving 15 bases between. The CDR3 is 17 amino acids. CDR1 LNHNV and CDR2 YYDKDF come from the germline V gene (reference sequence). The CDR3 bases are TGTGCCACCAGCAGAGATCAGATCGGGGTCCTCACCGGGGAGCTGTTTTTT. It yields the protein CATSRDQIGVLTGELFF.

V gene TRBV20-1 combines with J gene TRBJ2-1, with TRBD2 identical over 8 bases. The germline CDR1 and CDR2 sequences are DFQATT and SNEGSKA (reference sequence). This CDR3 contains 14 residues. V lost 1 base, J lost 4 bases, and 3 bases stayed unmatched. CDR3 sequence: CSARGAGVYNEQFF. CDR3 bases: TGCAGTGCTAGAGGAGCGGGAGTATACAATGAGCAGTTCTTC.

The chain couples TRBV6-5 to TRBJ2-7; a weak D match, TRBD2 (5 bases). Germline CDR1 and CDR2: MNHEY and SVGAGI. CDR3 length: 16 residues. Trimming removed 0 bases from V and 1 base from J, with 13 bases in between. CDR3 in amino acids: CASSYSGLGVSYEQYF. CDR3 bases: TGTGCCAGCAGTTACTCGGGATTGGGAGTTTCCTACGAGCAGTACTTC.

This clonotype was recorded a few times. The chain is built from TRBV10-3 and TRBJ1-5, with 8 bases identical to TRBD1. Germline loops: CDR1 ENHRY, CDR2 SYGVKD. V lost 10 bases, J lost 5 bases, and 4 bases stayed unmatched. The CDR3 covers 12 residues. The CDR3 DNA sequence: TGTGCCACTTCGACAGGGGATCAGCCCCAGCATTTT. The encoded protein is CATSTGDQPQHF.

This chain joins TRBV19 and TRBJ1-5, with a weak D call TRBD1 (5 bases). The CDR3 has 15 amino acids. The germline V and J ends were trimmed by 5 bases and 6 bases, with 17 bases remaining between them. Germline loops: CDR1 LNHDA, CDR2 SQIVND (reference sequence). The CDR3 nucleotides are TGTGCCAGTAGTCCCGGTACTGGCAGGGTTCAGCCCCAGCATTTT. This encodes CASSPGTGRVQPQHF.

There are a few counts of this clonotype. The rearrangement uses TRBV11-2 and TRBJ2-5; D unresolved. Germline V CDR1 and CDR2: SGHAT, FQNNGV. V shed 1 base and J shed 5 bases, with 11 bases lying between them. This CDR3 has 14 residues. This CDR3 is CASSLAHLRETQYF. The CDR3 DNA reads as TGTGCCAGCAGCTTAGCGCATCTCCGGGAGACCCAGTACTTC.

The CDR3 coding sequence is TGCAGTGCTAGACCCCGGACAGGGGGCACAGATACGCAGTATTTT. Protein: CSARPRTGGTDTQYF. The V and J genes are TRBV20-1 and TRBJ2-3; TRBD1 matches 9 bases. Germline V gene sequence: CDR1 DFQATT, CDR2 SNEGSKA (reference sequence). The CDR3 has 15 residues. The V and J ends lost 2 bases and 1 base, in that order; junction bases with no gene match: 4.

This clonotype was recorded a few times. V and J are TRBV6-5 and TRBJ2-2; 11 positions agree with TRBD2. CDR3 length: 16 residues. The germline V gene encodes CDR1 MNHEY and CDR2 SVGAGI. Unmatched junction bases numbered 5, after V lost 1 base and J lost 7 bases. The CDR3 is CASSYLLAGVIGELFF. The CDR3 DNA is TGTGCCAGCAGTTACTTACTAGCGGGGGTAATCGGGGAGCTGTTTTTT.

The rearrangement joins TRBV20-1 to TRBJ1-2; D perhaps matches TRBD1 (5 bases). Per the germline V gene, CDR1 is DFQATT and CDR2 is SNEGSKA (reference sequence). The CDR3 sequence is 15 residues long. V was cut by 5 bases and J by 2 bases, with 18 bases left in between. This CDR3 is CSALSPGLTNYGYTF. Written as DNA, the CDR3 is TGCAGTGCTTTATCACCGGGACTGACAAACTATGGCTACACCTTC.

The sample holds a few counts of this clonotype. The chain links TRBV2 to TRBJ2-3; D remains ambiguous. Trimming took off 6 bases at V and 0 bases at J, with 1 base between the two ends. The CDR3 consists of 11 residues. Germline V CDR1 and CDR2: SNHLY, FYNNEI. CDR3 residues: CASRSTDTQYF. In DNA form, the CDR3 reads TGTGCCAGCAGAAGCACAGATACGCAGTATTTT.

The V gene is TRBV6-5, the J gene TRBJ2-7; TRBD1 matches at 9 bases. This CDR3 spans 14 amino acids. CDR1 is MNHEY, CDR2 SVGAGI, per germline. The V segment lost 2 bases and the J segment 3 bases; nucleotides outside the gene matches: 2. This chain's CDR3 is CASSYGTGLYEQYF. The CDR3 region has the DNA TGTGCCAGCAGTTACGGGACAGGGCTCTACGAGCAGTACTTC.

V and J are TRBV20-1 and TRBJ2-3; no reliable D call. The CDR3 covers 13 residues. The germline V gene encodes CDR1 DFQATT and CDR2 SNEGSKA (reference sequence). V was clipped by 5 bases and J by 5 bases, with 14 bases between them. The CDR3 loop is CSARKERRDTQYF. The CDR3 nucleotides are TGCAGTGCTCGTAAAGAAAGAAGAGATACGCAGTATTTT.

The chain links TRBV20-1 to TRBJ1-6; 10 nucleotides line up with TRBD1. V was pared by 6 bases and J by 9 bases, with 11 bases of the junction left unmatched. Germline CDR1 reads DFQATT; CDR2 reads SNEGSKA (reference sequence). This CDR3 region has 15 residues. The DNA of the CDR3 is TGCAGTGCCCGGGACAGGGGTTTTTTGGGTTCACCCCTCCACTTT. It is translated as CSARDRGFLGSPLHF.

The chain recombines TRBV6-1 with TRBJ1-5; D remains ambiguous. V was pared by 6 bases and J by 0 bases, with 15 bases between. Germline values: CDR1 MNHNS, CDR2 SASEGT. This CDR3 spans 16 amino acids. DNA for the CDR3: TGTGCCAGCAGCCCCCTATACCTATCTAGCAATCAGCCCCAGCATTTT. Translated: CASSPLYLSSNQPQHF.